One and the same sample provided the 3 T cell receptor beta chains below, sequenced in a study of T cells in Graves' hyperthyroidism and ophthalmopathy. From RNA transcripts, TCR beta CDR3 regions were amplified. TCR CDR3 regions were first amplified by RT-PCR with HTBI primers. TCRdb passed the multiplex PCR reads through MiXCR, listing each CDR3 protein once. This sample has approximately 600,000 distinct CDR3 sequences, with around 21% found just once. Sequencing was performed on blood. All receptors come from a man aged 25 to 40 with Graves' ophthalmopathy.

This clonotype was observed a handful of times. CDR3 loop: CASSLAPGQGMGVYEQYF. The CDR3 nucleotides are TGCGCCAGCAGCTTGGCCCCGGGACAGGGGATGGGAGTCTACGAGCAGTACTTC. The chain carries TRBV5-1 and TRBJ2-7; the match to TRBD1 covers 10 bases. The trim removed 0 bases at V and 3 bases at J, leaving 12 bases unmatched. Per the germline V gene, CDR1 is SGHRS and CDR2 is YFSETQ. The CDR3 length is 18 residues.

This clonotype has more than one count but fewer than ten. The chain recombines TRBV19 with TRBJ1-5; D remains ambiguous. This CDR3 is 14 amino acids long. V lost 3 bases to trimming and J lost 7 bases, with 13 bases between them. The V gene's germline CDR1 is LNHDA and CDR2 SQIVND (reference sequence). The CDR3 sequence: CASSIPSSGQPQHF. DNA of the CDR3: TGTGCCAGTAGTATCCCCAGTAGTGGCCAGCCCCAGCATTTT.

The chain joins TRBV6-1 to TRBJ2-1; D remains unclear. Per the germline V gene, CDR1 is MNHNS and CDR2 is SASEGT. The CDR3 runs to 16 residues. The V and J ends lost 0 bases and 4 bases respectively, with 13 bases between them. CDR3 in amino acids: CASSEAVTPRYNEQFF. CDR3 DNA sequence: TGTGCCAGCAGTGAAGCTGTGACTCCGCGGTACAATGAGCAGTTCTTC.